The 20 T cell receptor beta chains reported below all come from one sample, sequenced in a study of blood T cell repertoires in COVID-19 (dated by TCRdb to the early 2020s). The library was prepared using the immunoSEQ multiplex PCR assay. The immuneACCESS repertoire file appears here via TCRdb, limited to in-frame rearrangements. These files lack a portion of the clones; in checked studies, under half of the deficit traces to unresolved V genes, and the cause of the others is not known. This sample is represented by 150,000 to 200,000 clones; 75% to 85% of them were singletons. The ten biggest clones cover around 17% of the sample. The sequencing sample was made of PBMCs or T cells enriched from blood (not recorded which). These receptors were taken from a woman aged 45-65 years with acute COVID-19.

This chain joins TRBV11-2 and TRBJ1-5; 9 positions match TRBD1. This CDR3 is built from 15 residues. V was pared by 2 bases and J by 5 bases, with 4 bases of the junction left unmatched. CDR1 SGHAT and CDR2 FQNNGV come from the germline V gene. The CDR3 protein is CASSLWGQGDQPQHF. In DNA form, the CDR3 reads TGTGCCAGCAGCTTATGGGGACAGGGAGATCAGCCCCAGCATTTT.

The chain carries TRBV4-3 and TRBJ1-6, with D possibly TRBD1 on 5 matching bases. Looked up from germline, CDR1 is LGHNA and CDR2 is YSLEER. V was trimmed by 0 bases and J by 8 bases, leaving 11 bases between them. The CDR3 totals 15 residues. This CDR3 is CASSQDAGRDSPLHF. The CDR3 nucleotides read TGCGCCAGCAGCCAAGATGCGGGGCGAGATTCACCCCTCCACTTT.

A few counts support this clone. The DNA for the CDR3 is TGTGCCAGCAGCCAAGGGGGGGTTGGGACTGAAGCTTTCTTT. This sequence encodes CASSQGGVGTEAFF. The rearrangement joins TRBV3-1 (or the pseudogene TRBV3-2) to TRBJ1-1; possibly TRBD1 for D (5 bases). V was shortened by 1 base and J by 5 bases, with 11 bases between the two germline ends. In germline, CDR1 is LGHDT, CDR2 YNNKEL (reference sequence). The CDR3 contains 14 residues.

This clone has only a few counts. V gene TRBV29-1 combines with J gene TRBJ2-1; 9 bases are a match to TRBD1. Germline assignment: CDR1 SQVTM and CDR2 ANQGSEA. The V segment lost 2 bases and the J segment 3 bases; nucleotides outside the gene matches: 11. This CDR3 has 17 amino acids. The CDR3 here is CSVESVGGTGNYNEQFF. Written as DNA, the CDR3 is TGCAGCGTTGAATCTGTAGGGGGGACAGGGAACTACAATGAGCAGTTCTTC.

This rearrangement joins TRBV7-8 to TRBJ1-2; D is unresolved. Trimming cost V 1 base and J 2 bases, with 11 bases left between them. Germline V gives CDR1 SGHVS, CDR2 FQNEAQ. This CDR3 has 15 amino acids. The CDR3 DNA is TGTGCCAGCAGCTTAGGTATGGCAGAAAACTATGGCTACACCTTC. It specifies CASSLGMAENYGYTF.

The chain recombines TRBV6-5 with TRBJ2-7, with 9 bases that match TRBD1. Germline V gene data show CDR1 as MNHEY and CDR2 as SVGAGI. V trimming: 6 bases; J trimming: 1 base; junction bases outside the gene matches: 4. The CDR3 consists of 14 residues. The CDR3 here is CASRRGQGSYEQYV. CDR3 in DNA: TGTGCCAGCAGGCGGGGACAGGGTTCCTACGAGCAGTACGTC.

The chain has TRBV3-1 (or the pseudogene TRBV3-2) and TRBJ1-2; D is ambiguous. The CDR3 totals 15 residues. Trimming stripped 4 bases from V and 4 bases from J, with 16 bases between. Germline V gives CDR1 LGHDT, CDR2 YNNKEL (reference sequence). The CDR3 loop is CASSPPAGRIYGYTF. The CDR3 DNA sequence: TGTGCCAGCAGCCCCCCGGCAGGTCGCATCTATGGCTACACCTTC.

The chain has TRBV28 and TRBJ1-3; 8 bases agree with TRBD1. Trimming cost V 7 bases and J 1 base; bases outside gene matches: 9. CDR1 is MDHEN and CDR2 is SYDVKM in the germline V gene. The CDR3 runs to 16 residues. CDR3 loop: CASTPDRGSSGNTIYF. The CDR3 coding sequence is TGTGCCAGCACCCCCGACAGGGGTTCGTCTGGAAACACCATATATTTT.

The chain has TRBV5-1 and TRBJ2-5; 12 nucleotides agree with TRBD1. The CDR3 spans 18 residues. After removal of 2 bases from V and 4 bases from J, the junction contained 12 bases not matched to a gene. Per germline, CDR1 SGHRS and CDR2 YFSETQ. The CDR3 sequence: CASSFAGTGGASTETQYF. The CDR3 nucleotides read TGCGCCAGCAGCTTCGCCGGGACAGGGGGCGCGAGTACAGAGACCCAGTACTTC.

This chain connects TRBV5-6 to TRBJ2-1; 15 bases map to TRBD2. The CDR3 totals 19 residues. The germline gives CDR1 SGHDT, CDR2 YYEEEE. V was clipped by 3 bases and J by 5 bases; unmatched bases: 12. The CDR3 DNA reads TGTGCCAGCAGCTCACCTCAACCGGGACTAGCGGGAGGAAACAATGAGCAGTTCTTC. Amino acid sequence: CASSSPQPGLAGGNNEQFF.

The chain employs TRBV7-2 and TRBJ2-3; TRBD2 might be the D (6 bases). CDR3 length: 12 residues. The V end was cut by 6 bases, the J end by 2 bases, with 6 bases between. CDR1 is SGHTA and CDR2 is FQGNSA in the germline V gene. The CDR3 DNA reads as TGTGCCAGCAGGCGGGACACAGATACGCAGTATTTT. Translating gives CASRRDTDTQYF.

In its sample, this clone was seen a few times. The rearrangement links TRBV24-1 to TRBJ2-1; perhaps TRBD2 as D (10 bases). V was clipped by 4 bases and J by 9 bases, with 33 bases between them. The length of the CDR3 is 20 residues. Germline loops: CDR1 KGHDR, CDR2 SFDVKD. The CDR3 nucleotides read TGTGCCACCAGTGACCAGGGCGGGACAGGGCGGCTAGCGGGGGACGTTGAGCAGTTCTTC. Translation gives CATSDQGGTGRLAGDVEQFF.

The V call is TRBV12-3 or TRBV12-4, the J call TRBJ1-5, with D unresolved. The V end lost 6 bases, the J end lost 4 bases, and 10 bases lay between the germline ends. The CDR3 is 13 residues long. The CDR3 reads CASSLVSNQPQHF. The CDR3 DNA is TGTGCCAGCAGCCTGGTTAGTAATCAGCCCCAGCATTTT.

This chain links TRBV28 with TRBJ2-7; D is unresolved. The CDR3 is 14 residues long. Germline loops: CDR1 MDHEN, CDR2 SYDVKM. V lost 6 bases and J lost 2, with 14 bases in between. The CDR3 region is CASSHYSRAYEQYV. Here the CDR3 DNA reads TGTGCCAGCAGCCACTACTCCCGGGCCTACGAGCAGTACGTC.

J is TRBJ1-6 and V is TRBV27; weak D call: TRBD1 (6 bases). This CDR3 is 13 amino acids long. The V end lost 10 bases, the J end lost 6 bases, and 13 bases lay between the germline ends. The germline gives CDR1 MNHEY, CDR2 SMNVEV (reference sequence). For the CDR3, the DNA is TGTGCCACACAGGGCGCCATTAATTCACCCCTCCACTTT. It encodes CATQGAINSPLHF.

The CDR3 loop is CATRGQANEKLFF. The CDR3 coding sequence is TGTGCCACCAGAGGACAGGCTAATGAAAAACTGTTTTTT. This chain uses TRBV24-1 with TRBJ1-4; TRBD1 aligns across 7 bases. Germline CDR1 and CDR2: KGHDR and SFDVKD. Unmatched junction bases numbered 1, after V lost 7 bases and J lost 3 bases. This CDR3 has 13 residues.

Here the CDR3 DNA reads TGCGCCAGCAGTCGGGGGGACACCTCAACTAATGAAAAACTGTTTTTT. The encoded protein is CASSRGDTSTNEKLFF. The chain links TRBV10-1 to TRBJ1-4, with TRBD1 as a possible D gene (6 bases). The V end was cut by 5 bases, the J end by 0 bases, with 13 bases between. This CDR3 spans 16 amino acids. The germline gives CDR1 WNHNN, CDR2 SYGVQD (reference sequence).

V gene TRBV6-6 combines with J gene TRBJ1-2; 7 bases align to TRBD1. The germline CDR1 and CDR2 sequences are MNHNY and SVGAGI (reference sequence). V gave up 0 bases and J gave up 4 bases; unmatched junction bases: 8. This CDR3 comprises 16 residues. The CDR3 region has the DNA TGTGCCAGCAGTTACTCGAGAGGGGGCGACTTCTATGGCTACACCTTC. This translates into CASSYSRGGDFYGYTF.

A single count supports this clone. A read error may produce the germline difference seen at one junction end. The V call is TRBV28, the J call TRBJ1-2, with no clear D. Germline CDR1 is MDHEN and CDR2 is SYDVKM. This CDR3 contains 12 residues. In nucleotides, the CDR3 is TGTGCCAGCAGCGATCCCCGGCGGAGCCCGACTTTC. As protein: CASSDPRRSPTF.

DNA of the CDR3: TGCGCCAGCAGCACCGGGACAGACCATACGGCTAATGAAAAACTGTTTTTT. Protein product: CASSTGTDHTANEKLFF. The chain links TRBV5-1 to TRBJ1-4; 7 positions agree with TRBD1. V was clipped by 4 bases and J by 3 bases; unmatched bases: 12. CDR1 is SGHRS and CDR2 is YFSETQ in the germline V gene. The length of the CDR3 is 17 residues.